These 12 T cell receptor beta chains originate from one sample sequenced in a study of PD-1 blockade in classical Hodgkin lymphoma. Every patient experienced relapse after autologous stem cell transplantation, and brentuximab vedotin exposure varied. Out of thawed PBMCs, magnetic negative selection purified CD4+ T cells. Only in-frame clones appear in the TCRdb table, and some are missing; sequencing was by immunoSEQ multiplex PCR. The data show 30,000 or so clones, around 90% seen once. This material consisted of CD4+ T cells from blood, taken at baseline. The source is a human donor with classical Hodgkin lymphoma.

The rearrangement links TRBV7-2 to TRBJ2-2; D unresolved. This CDR3 comprises 12 residues. CDR1 and CDR2 from the germline V gene are SGHTA and FQGNSA. V lost 5 bases, J lost 5 bases, and 6 bases lay in between. CDR3 DNA: TGTGCCAGCAGCCCGTTGACCGGGGAGCTGTTTTTT. Protein sequence: CASSPLTGELFF.

V is TRBV27 and J is TRBJ2-2; tentatively, D is TRBD1 (6 bases). The CDR3 contains 14 residues. Deletions cut 6 bases from V and 5 bases from J, with 13 bases between. The germline CDR1 and CDR2 sequences are MNHEY and SMNVEV (reference sequence). CDR3 DNA: TGTGCCAGCAGCAAAGCCAGGGGAACCGGGGAGCTGTTTTTT. Translation gives CASSKARGTGELFF.

The chain couples TRBV9 to TRBJ1-2, with 11 nucleotides matching TRBD1. The CDR3 has 15 residues. V shed 2 bases and J 4 bases; nucleotides not matched to a gene: 4. From germline, CDR1 is SGDLS and CDR2 YYNGEE. The CDR3 loop is CASSVGQGEAYGYTF. CDR3 in DNA: TGTGCCAGCAGCGTGGGACAGGGGGAGGCCTATGGCTACACCTTC. Full variable domain (missing parts from reference TRBV9 and TRBJ1-2): DSGVTQTPKHLITATGQRVTLRCSPRSGDLSVYWYQQSLDQGLQFLIQYYNGEERAKGNILERFSAQQFPDLHSELNLSSLELGDSALYFCASSVGQGEAYGYTFGSGTRLTVV.

This clone was observed a few times. This chain connects TRBV2 to TRBJ1-2; D gene ambiguous. In germline, CDR1 is SNHLY, CDR2 FYNNEI. V was trimmed by 3 bases and J by 4 bases, leaving 6 bases between them. The CDR3 is 12 residues long. In nucleotides, the CDR3 is TGTGCCAGCAGTGAGGATACCTATGGCTACACCTTC. Its translation: CASSEDTYGYTF.

The chain joins TRBV5-4 to TRBJ2-4; 8 positions agree with TRBD1. Losses at the gene ends were 4 bases for V and 1 base for J; bases not matched to a gene: 7. There are 16 residues in the CDR3. From germline, CDR1 is SGHNT and CDR2 YYREEE (reference sequence). CDR3 region: CASSPNRGAAKNIQYF. CDR3 nucleotide sequence: TGTGCCAGCAGCCCAAACAGGGGGGCTGCCAAAAACATTCAGTACTTC. Looking up the rest from reference TRBV5-4 and TRBJ2-4 gives the full variable domain: ETGVTQSPTHLIKTRGQQVTLRCSSQSGHNTVSWYQQALGQGPQFIFQYYREEENGRGNFPPRFSGLQFPNYSSELNVNALELDDSALYLCASSPNRGAAKNIQYFGAGTRLSVL.

The chain couples TRBV5-4 to TRBJ1-1; TRBD1 is a possible D gene (6 bases). V lost 8 bases and J lost 4, with 9 bases in between. CDR1 and CDR2 (germline): SGHNT, YYREEE (reference sequence). This CDR3 is built from 11 residues. CDR3 sequence: CASRGGTEAFF. The DNA of the CDR3 is TGTGCCAGTCGAGGGGGCACTGAAGCTTTCTTT.

The sample holds one count of this clone. The genes are TRBV6-1 and TRBJ1-5, with unresolved D. With 0 bases removed from V and 10 bases from J, the gap between germline ends came to 19 bases. The CDR3 spans 16 residues. Germline CDR1 reads MNHNS; CDR2 reads SASEGT. The CDR3: CASSEAQRSKRRPQHF. CDR3 nucleotides: TGTGCCAGCAGTGAAGCGCAAAGGTCGAAAAGAAGACCCCAGCATTTT.

This chain links TRBV5-1 with TRBJ2-1; 8 bases agree with TRBD1. The CDR3 sequence is 15 residues long. V shed 5 bases, J shed 6 bases, and the junction held 10 bases outside the gene matches. CDR1 and CDR2 (germline): SGHRS, YFSETQ. The CDR3 here is CASSRSDRVGNEQFF. DNA for the CDR3: TGCGCCAGCAGTAGGTCGGACAGGGTGGGCAATGAGCAGTTCTTC.

A single count supports this clone. This chain joins TRBV28 and TRBJ1-5, with TRBD1 identical over 9 bases. Germline V lookup: CDR1 MDHEN, CDR2 SYDVKM. V trimming: 6 bases; J trimming: 3 bases; junction bases outside the gene matches: 15. The CDR3 contains 18 residues. The CDR3 nucleotides are TGTGCCAGCAGATCCCTTTACGCCGGGACAGGGTTCAATCAGCCCCAGCATTTT. It translates to CASRSLYAGTGFNQPQHF.

The chain uses TRBV6-5 and TRBJ1-5; D is uncertain. Trimming took 6 bases from V and 2 from J, leaving 8 bases between them. Germline CDR1 is MNHEY and CDR2 is SVGAGI. The CDR3 sequence is 13 residues long. This CDR3 is CASSSLGNQPQHF. The CDR3 nucleotides read TGTGCCAGCAGCTCCCTCGGCAATCAGCCCCAGCATTTT.

CDR3 sequence reads: CATRTGWRSGYGYTF. CDR3 in DNA: TGTGCCACCAGGACAGGGTGGCGTAGTGGCTATGGCTACACCTTC. The genes are TRBV27 and TRBJ1-2; TRBD1 agrees at 8 bases. After removal of 10 bases from V and 4 bases from J, the junction contained 14 bases not matched to a gene. This CDR3 spans 15 amino acids. Germline assignment: CDR1 MNHEY and CDR2 SMNVEV (reference sequence).

The chain couples TRBV28 to TRBJ2-5, with 8 bases identical to TRBD2. The CDR3 consists of 16 residues. CDR1 is MDHEN, CDR2 SYDVKM, per germline. The V segment lost 2 bases and the J segment 5 bases; nucleotides outside the gene matches: 10. The CDR3 DNA follows: TGTGCCAGCAGTTTAGTCGGGACTAGAGGGAAGGAGACCCAGTACTTC. Protein: CASSLVGTRGKETQYF.